The T cell receptor beta chain under discussion was sequenced for a study of regulatory T cells in long-lasting Graves disease. About the study: A definition of persistent Graves' disease required over 5 years of antithyroid drugs plus positive TSH receptor antibodies. General observations from the study: Favored gene segments in persistent disease were TRBV28, TRBJ1-2 and TRBJ2-5. Among the persistent patients, 2,500 to 3,500 public clonotypes were shared, more than the approximately 1,000 shared among new patients. The small sample size may have reduced accuracy.

This clonotype was seen repeatedly, ten times or more. Antigen unknown. The CDR3 runs 13 residues. Germline CDR1 MDHEN, CDR2 SYDVKM. Germline trimming cut 5 bases from V and 6 bases from J; bases unmatched to any gene: 3. Arm-PCR of CDR3 regions and iRepertoire HTBI primers were used to build TCR beta libraries. Using its own MiXCR run on the multiplex PCR reads, TCRdb lists one record per CDR3 protein. This table has around 460,000 distinct CDR3 sequences, 22% appearing once. Time point noted: persistent/refractory GD, antithyroid drugs over 5 years with positive TRAb. Preparation of the TCR library used RNA extracted from PBMCs.

V gene TRBV28 combines with J gene TRBJ1-1; 10 bases map to TRBD1. The source is a female donor with Graves disease. Sample: peripheral blood mononuclear cells (PBMCs), taken when the disease was refractory, from a patient treated with antithyroid drugs. CDR3 region: CASSRQGAPEAFF. The CDR3 region has the DNA TGTGCCAGCAGTCGACAGGGGGCCCCTGAAGCTTTCTTT.